Following are 4 T cell receptor beta chains from one sample sequenced in a study of somatic mutations in T cells in chronic GVHD. Using immunoSEQ multiplex PCR, the repertoire was profiled, and TCRdb retains in-frame clones only, with some absent. Of 790 or so clones in the sample, roughly 84% were seen once. Sequencing was done on a sample of Vbeta20-positive CD4+ T cells from blood. The receptors originated from a male patient aged 50 to 59 with chronic graft-versus-host disease. Part of the T cells may come from the graft donor.

This chain connects TRBV30 to TRBJ1-2, with 11 bases lining up with TRBD1. CDR3 length: 13 residues. Germline lookup yields CDR1 GTSNPN and CDR2 SVGIG (reference sequence). V shed 5 bases, J shed 6 bases, and the junction held 5 bases outside the gene matches. The CDR3 is CAWAGQGEDGYTF. The CDR3 region has the DNA TGTGCCTGGGCGGGACAGGGGGAGGATGGCTACACCTTC.

The chain links TRBV30 to TRBJ2-1, with TRBD1 identical over 7 bases. The CDR3 sequence is 15 residues long. CDR1 and CDR2 (germline): GTSNPN, SVGIG (reference sequence). The V gene end was trimmed by 0 bases and the J gene end by 9 bases; junction bases not matched to a gene: 11. The CDR3 DNA follows: TGTGCCTGGAGTGTAGGGGGCCCCACTAAGATTGAGCAGTTCTTC. Protein product: CAWSVGGPTKIEQFF.

This clone was seen only a few times. V gene TRBV30 combines with J gene TRBJ2-5; 9 nucleotides agree with TRBD2. Germline values: CDR1 GTSNPN, CDR2 SVGIG (reference sequence). Trimming at V came to 4 bases and at J to 5 bases, leaving 8 bases not matched to a gene. This CDR3 is 14 amino acids long. CDR3 DNA: TGTGCCTGGAAAGCGGGAGGAAGGGGGGAGACCCAGTACTTC. It codes for CAWKAGGRGETQYF.

The chain couples TRBV5-1 to TRBJ1-1; 11 nucleotides agree with TRBD1. The length of the CDR3 is 14 residues. V lost 4 bases to trimming and J lost 6 bases; unmatched junction nucleotides: 5. Germline V gene sequence: CDR1 SGHRS, CDR2 YFSETQ. CDR3 nucleotides: TGCGCCAGCAGCGCCGGACAGGGGGCCCCTGAAGCTTTCTTT. This translates into CASSAGQGAPEAFF. Based on the CDR3 plus reference TRBV5-1 and TRBJ1-1, the full variable domain is KAGVTQTPRYLIKTRGQQVTLSCSPISGHRSVSWYQQTPGQGLQFLFEYFSETQRNKGNFPGRFSGRQFSNSRSEMNVSTLELGDSALYLCASSAGQGAPEAFFGQGTRLTVV.